What follows are 8 T cell receptor beta chains derived from one specimen sequenced in a study of glioma-infiltrating T cells. TCR alpha and beta CDR3 regions were amplified from RNA using iRepertoire nested multiplex PCR. TCRdb itself ran the multiplex PCR reads through MiXCR, one entry per CDR3 protein. The sample includes about 140,000 distinct CDR3 sequences, about 39% of them seen just once. Sequenced input: glioma tissue, nonneoplastic brain tissue, or PBMCs (not recorded which). These receptors were obtained from a human donor with low-grade glioma or glioblastoma, undergoing nonglioma brain surgery, or in good health (not recorded which).

The rearrangement joins TRBV3-1 to TRBJ1-1; 9 nucleotides align to TRBD1. Germline V gives CDR1 LGHDT, CDR2 YNNKEL (reference sequence). Unmatched junction bases numbered 6, after V lost 4 bases and J lost 6 bases. The CDR3 extends over 14 amino acids. In DNA, the CDR3 is TGTGCCAGCAGCCCGGGGACAGGGAGAGCTGAAGCTTTCTTT. It is translated as CASSPGTGRAEAFF.

As concerns this clonotype: A read error may produce the germline difference seen at one junction end. This chain uses TRBV28 with TRBJ1-5; D may be TRBD1 (6 bases). The CDR3 covers 13 residues. Per the germline V gene, CDR1 is MDHEN and CDR2 is SYDVKM. The CDR3 is CASNPGDNKPQHF. The CDR3 nucleotides are TGTGCCAGCAATCCAGGGGACAATAAGCCCCAGCATTTT. Combining the CDR3 with reference TRBV28 and TRBJ1-5 gives the whole variable domain DVKVTQSSRYLVKRTGEKVFLECVQDMDHENMFWYRQDPGLGLRLIYFSYDVKMKEKGDIPEGYSVSREKKERFSLILESASTNQTSMYLCASNPGDNKPQHFGDGTRLSIL.

The chain couples TRBV4-3 to TRBJ2-1, with 7 bases that match TRBD2. The CDR3 runs 14 residues. The V gene end was trimmed by 0 bases and the J gene end by 7 bases; junction bases not matched to a gene: 3. Per germline, CDR1 LGHNA and CDR2 YSLEER. The CDR3 DNA sequence: TGCGCCAGCAGCCAAGAGCGGGAGTGGAATGAGCAGTTCTTC. It yields the protein CASSQEREWNEQFF.

V is TRBV6-2 or TRBV6-3 and J is TRBJ1-2; D not certain. Germline V gene data show CDR1 as MNHEY and CDR2 as SVGEGT. The CDR3 has 14 residues. V was pared by 3 bases and J by 8 bases, with 16 bases between. The CDR3 reads CASSYPWGADGYTF. The CDR3 nucleotides read TGTGCCAGCAGTTATCCATGGGGAGCCGACGGCTACACCTTC.

This clonotype appeared many times. The gene calls are TRBV20-1 and TRBJ2-7; the D gene is possibly TRBD2 (6 bases). V lost 3 bases and J 3 bases, leaving 9 bases between the germline ends. This CDR3 comprises 12 residues. Germline lookup yields CDR1 DFQATT and CDR2 SNEGSKA (reference sequence). CDR3 sequence: CSARISGYEQYF. DNA for the CDR3: TGCAGTGCTAGGATTAGCGGCTACGAGCAGTACTTC.

The V call is TRBV7-2, the J call TRBJ2-5; no reliable D call. Trimming stripped 1 base from V and 4 bases from J, with 10 bases between. CDR1 SGHTA and CDR2 FQGNSA come from the germline V gene. The CDR3 loop spans 14 amino acids. CDR3: CASSLDGPPETQYF. The CDR3 nucleotides read TGTGCCAGCAGCTTAGATGGACCCCCAGAGACCCAGTACTTC.

This clonotype was seen many times. The V and J genes are TRBV27 and TRBJ1-1; D unresolved. The CDR3 contains 14 residues. CDR1 and CDR2 (germline): MNHEY, SMNVEV (reference sequence). Trimming removed 7 bases at V and 0 bases at J, with 12 bases between. As DNA, the CDR3 is TGTGCCAGCAATGAAGGACCGATGAACACTGAAGCTTTCTTT. Protein: CASNEGPMNTEAFF.

In DNA form, the CDR3 reads TGTGCCAGCAGCCCGGGGGGCTACAATTCACCCCTCCACTTT. Encoded protein: CASSPGGYNSPLHF. The chain links TRBV27 to TRBJ1-6, with D perhaps TRBD1 (6 bases). This CDR3 is 14 amino acids long. Germline V gene data show CDR1 as MNHEY and CDR2 as SMNVEV (reference sequence). Trimming left V 6 bases short and J 7 bases short, with 13 bases between.